This TCR beta chain was documented in a study of blood T cell repertoires in COVID-19. Whole-study context: The study drew acute and convalescent COVID-19 samples from the United States, Italy and Spain.

Original analysis: Reference gene primer amplification gave nucleated cell count estimates. The assay was immunoSEQ multiplex PCR, and TCRdb's table has in-frame clones only and misses some. V and J calls and clone size are copied from that table; D and trimming were computed from the DNA. The table lists 100,000 to 150,000 clones, less than 85% of them singletons, with roughly 15% in the top ten. CDR1 is MNHEY, CDR2 SMNVEV, per germline (reference sequence). The CDR3 is made up of 15 amino acids. The junction had 7 bases not matched to a gene; V was cut back by 6 bases and J by 4 bases. This chain joins TRBV27 and TRBJ1-2; 11 bases line up with TRBD1. This TCR derives from a woman of 80 years or more with acute or convalescent COVID-19. The sequenced sample was peripheral blood. CDR3 loop: CASSRWTGGGYGYTF. The CDR3 DNA reads as TGTGCCAGCAGCCGATGGACAGGGGGCGGCTATGGCTACACCTTC.